Below, 7 T cell receptor beta chains from the same sample are listed, as sequenced in a study of T cells after yellow fever vaccination. From the 5' RACE reads, TCRdb called clonotypes with MiXCR, one entry per CDR3 protein. The sample consists of about 340,000 distinct CDR3 sequences, under 15% of them appearing once. The sequenced sample was CD4+ T cells sorted from PBMCs, obtained 15 days after the yellow fever booster vaccination. All receptors come from a man aged 18 to 30 who received the YFV17D yellow fever vaccine.

The V gene is TRBV18, the J gene TRBJ2-1; D gene unclear. Germline CDR1 and CDR2: KGHSH and LQKENI. This CDR3 is built from 15 residues. V shed 1 base and J shed 8 bases, with 15 bases lying between them. The CDR3 coding sequence is TGTGCCAGCTCACCACGGACCACCCTACGGGATGAGCAGTTCTTC. Translating it yields CASSPRTTLRDEQFF.

V and J are TRBV12-3 or TRBV12-4 and TRBJ2-1; 12 nucleotides line up with TRBD2. V was pared by 5 bases and J by 12 bases, with 17 bases of the junction left unmatched. This CDR3 spans 17 amino acids. CDR3 amino acids: CASSIRTGASGGVAQFF. CDR3 DNA sequence: TGTGCCAGCAGTATCCGGACTGGGGCTAGCGGGGGGGTGGCGCAGTTCTTC.

The chain links TRBV11-2 to TRBJ2-2; 9 positions agree with TRBD2. V shed 7 bases, J shed 2 bases, and the junction held 8 bases outside the gene matches. The CDR3 totals 16 residues. The germline V gene has CDR1 SGHAT and CDR2 FQNNGV. CDR3 region: CASTPGRGGNTGELFF. The CDR3 DNA sequence: TGTGCCAGCACCCCAGGGCGGGGGGGCAACACCGGGGAGCTGTTTTTT.

This clonotype came up a few times. The chain links TRBV11-2 to TRBJ2-1, with D uncertain. CDR3 size: 13 residues. CDR1 is SGHAT and CDR2 is FQNNGV in the germline V gene. Trimming took off 4 bases at V and 10 bases at J, with 14 bases between the two ends. For the CDR3, the DNA is TGTGCCAGCAGCTCTACGAGAACTTGGGAGCAGTTCTTC. Its translation: CASSSTRTWEQFF.

This rearrangement joins TRBV7-9 to TRBJ2-7, with D tentatively TRBD1 (6 bases). Looked up from germline, CDR1 is SEHNR and CDR2 is FQNEAQ (reference sequence). CDR3 length equals 14 residues. V lost 2 bases, J lost 0 bases, and 8 bases lay in between. The CDR3 DNA sequence: TGTGCCAGCAGCTTATCAGGGGACTCCTACGAGCAGTACTTC. This gives the protein CASSLSGDSYEQYF.

For the CDR3, the DNA is TGCAGTGCTGTTAGGCTAACTAATGAAAAACTGTTTTTT. It codes for CSAVRLTNEKLFF. This rearrangement joins TRBV20-1 to TRBJ1-4, with no clear D. Germline V lookup: CDR1 DFQATT, CDR2 SNEGSKA (reference sequence). V shed 5 bases and J shed 1 base, with 8 bases lying between them. This CDR3 comprises 13 residues.

This clonotype appeared many times. J is TRBJ1-5 and V is TRBV12-3 or TRBV12-4; the D gene is possibly TRBD1 (5 bases). CDR3 length equals 13 residues. V lost 3 bases to trimming and J lost 7 bases, with 10 bases between them. CDR3: CASSFSGGQPQHF. CDR3 DNA sequence: TGTGCCAGCAGTTTTTCCGGGGGACAGCCCCAGCATTTT.